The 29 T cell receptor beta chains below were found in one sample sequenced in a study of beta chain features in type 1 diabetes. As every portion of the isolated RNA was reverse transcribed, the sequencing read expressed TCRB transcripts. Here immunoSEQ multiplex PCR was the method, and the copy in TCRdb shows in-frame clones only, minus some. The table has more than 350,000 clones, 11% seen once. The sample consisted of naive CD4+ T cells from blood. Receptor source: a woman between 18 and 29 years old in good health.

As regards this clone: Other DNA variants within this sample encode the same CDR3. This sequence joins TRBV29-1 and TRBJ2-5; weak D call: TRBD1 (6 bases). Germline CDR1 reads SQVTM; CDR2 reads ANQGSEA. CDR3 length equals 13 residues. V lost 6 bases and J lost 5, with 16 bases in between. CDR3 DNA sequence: TGCAGCGTGGGGACACTTTTGGGGGAGACCCAGTACTTC. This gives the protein CSVGTLLGETQYF. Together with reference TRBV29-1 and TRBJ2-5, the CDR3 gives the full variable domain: SAVISQKPSRDICQRGTSLTIQCQVDSQVTMMFWYRQQPGQSLTLIATANQGSEATYESGFVIDKFPISRPNLTFSTLTVSNMSPEDSSIYLCSVGTLLGETQYFGPGTRLLVL.

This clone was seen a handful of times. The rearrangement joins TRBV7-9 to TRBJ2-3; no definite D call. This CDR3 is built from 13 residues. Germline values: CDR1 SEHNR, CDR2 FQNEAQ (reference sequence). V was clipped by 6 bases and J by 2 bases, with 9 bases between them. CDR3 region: CASRLGLTDTQYF. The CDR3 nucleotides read TGTGCCAGCAGGCTAGGGCTCACAGATACGCAGTATTTT.

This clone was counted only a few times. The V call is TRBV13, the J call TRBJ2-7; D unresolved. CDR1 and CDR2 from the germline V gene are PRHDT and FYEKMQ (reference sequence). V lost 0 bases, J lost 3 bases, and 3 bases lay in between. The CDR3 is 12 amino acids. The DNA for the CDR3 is TGTGCCAGCAGCTTAGGGGGCTACGAGCAGTACGTC. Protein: CASSLGGYEQYV.

CDR3 DNA sequence: TGTGCCAGCACGCCCGGGACTAGCGGTTACAATGAGCAGTTCTTC. As protein: CASTPGTSGYNEQFF. V and J are TRBV7-9 and TRBJ2-1, with 11 bases matching TRBD2. The CDR3 runs 15 residues. Germline-derived CDR1 and CDR2 are SEHNR and FQNEAQ (reference sequence). The junction had 6 bases not matched to a gene; V was cut back by 7 bases and J by 4 bases.

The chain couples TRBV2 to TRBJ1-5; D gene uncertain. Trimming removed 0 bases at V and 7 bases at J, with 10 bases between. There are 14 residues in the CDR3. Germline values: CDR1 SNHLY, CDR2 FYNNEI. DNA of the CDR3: TGTGCCAGCAGTGAAGCAACACTGAGACAGCCCCAGCATTTT. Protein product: CASSEATLRQPQHF.

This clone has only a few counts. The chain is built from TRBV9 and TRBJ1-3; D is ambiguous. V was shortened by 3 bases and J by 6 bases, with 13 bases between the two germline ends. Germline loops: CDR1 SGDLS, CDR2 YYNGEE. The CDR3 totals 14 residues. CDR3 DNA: TGTGCCAGCAGCGAGCGGACCTTCCCAAACACCATATATTTT. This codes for CASSERTFPNTIYF.

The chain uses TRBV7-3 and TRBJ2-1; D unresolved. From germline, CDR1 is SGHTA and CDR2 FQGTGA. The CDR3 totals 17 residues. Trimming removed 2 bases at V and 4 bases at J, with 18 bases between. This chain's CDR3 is CASSLAVAAAGYNEQFF. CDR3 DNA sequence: TGTGCCAGCAGCTTAGCAGTTGCCGCGGCAGGTTACAATGAGCAGTTCTTC. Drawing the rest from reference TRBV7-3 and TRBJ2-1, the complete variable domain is GAGVSQTPSNKVTEKGKYVELRCDPISGHTALYWYRQSLGQGPEFLIYFQGTGAADDSGLPNDRFFAVRPEGSVSTLKIQRTERGDSAVYLCASSLAVAAAGYNEQFFGPGTRLTVL.

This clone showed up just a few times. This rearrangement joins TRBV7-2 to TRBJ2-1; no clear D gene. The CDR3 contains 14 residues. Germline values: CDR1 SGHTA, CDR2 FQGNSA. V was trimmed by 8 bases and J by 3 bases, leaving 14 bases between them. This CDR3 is CASHGPRSYNEQFF. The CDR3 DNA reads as TGTGCCAGCCACGGGCCGAGGAGCTACAATGAGCAGTTCTTC.

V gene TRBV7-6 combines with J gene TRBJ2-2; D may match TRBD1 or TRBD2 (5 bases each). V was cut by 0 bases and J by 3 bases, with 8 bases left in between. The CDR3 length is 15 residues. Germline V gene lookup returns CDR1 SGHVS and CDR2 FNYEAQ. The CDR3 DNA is TGTGCCAGCAGCTTAGCCGGGACGTACACCGGGGAGCTGTTTTTT. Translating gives CASSLAGTYTGELFF.

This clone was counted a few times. The DNA of the CDR3 is TGTGCCAGCAGCCCTCGGACAGGGGGCTTTACGGCCTACAATGAGCAGTTCTTC. Protein sequence: CASSPRTGGFTAYNEQFF. The V gene is TRBV7-9, the J gene TRBJ2-1, with 11 bases identical to TRBD1. Germline CDR1 and CDR2: SEHNR and FQNEAQ (reference sequence). J lost 2 bases, V lost 5 bases, and 11 bases had no gene match. This CDR3 has 18 residues. Looking up the rest from reference TRBV7-9 and TRBJ2-1 gives the full variable domain: DTGVSQNPRHKITKRGQNVTFRCDPISEHNRLYWYRQTLGQGPEFLTYFQNEAQLEKSRLLSDRFSAERPKGSFSTLEIQRTEQGDSAMYLCASSPRTGGFTAYNEQFFGPGTRLTVL.

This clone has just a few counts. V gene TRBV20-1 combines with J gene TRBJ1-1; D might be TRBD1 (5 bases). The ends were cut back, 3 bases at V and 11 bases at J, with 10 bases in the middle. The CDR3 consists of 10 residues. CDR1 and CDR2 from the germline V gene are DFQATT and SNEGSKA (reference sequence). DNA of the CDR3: TGCAGTGCTAGTCAGGGAAGGGCTTTCTTT. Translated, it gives CSASQGRAFF.

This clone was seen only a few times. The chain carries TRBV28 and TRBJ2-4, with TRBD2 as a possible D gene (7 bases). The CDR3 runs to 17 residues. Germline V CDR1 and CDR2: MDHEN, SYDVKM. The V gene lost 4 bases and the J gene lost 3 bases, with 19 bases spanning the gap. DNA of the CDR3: TGTGCCAGCAGTTCCCCGTCGAGGGGGGGCTTCAAAAACATTCAGTACTTC. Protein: CASSSPSRGGFKNIQYF.

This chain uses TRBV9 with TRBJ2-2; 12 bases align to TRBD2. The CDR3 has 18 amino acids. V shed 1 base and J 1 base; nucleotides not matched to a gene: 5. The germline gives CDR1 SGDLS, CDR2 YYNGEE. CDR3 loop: CASSVLAGGPGNTGELFF. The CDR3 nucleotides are TGTGCCAGCAGCGTACTAGCGGGAGGGCCCGGGAACACCGGGGAGCTGTTTTTT.

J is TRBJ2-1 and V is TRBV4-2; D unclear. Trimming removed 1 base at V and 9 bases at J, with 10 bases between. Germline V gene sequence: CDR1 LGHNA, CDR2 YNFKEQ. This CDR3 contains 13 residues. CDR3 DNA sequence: TGTGCCAGCAGCCAAGCGGTGGTCGGTGAGCAGTTCTTC. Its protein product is CASSQAVVGEQFF.

The CDR3 protein is CASSPYRGSGNTIYF. The CDR3 bases are TGTGCCAGCAGCCCCTACCGGGGCTCTGGAAACACCATATATTTT. The chain has TRBV9 and TRBJ1-3, with D hard to call. Germline values: CDR1 SGDLS, CDR2 YYNGEE. The CDR3 has 15 residues. The V gene lost 4 bases and the J gene lost 0 bases, with 11 bases spanning the gap.

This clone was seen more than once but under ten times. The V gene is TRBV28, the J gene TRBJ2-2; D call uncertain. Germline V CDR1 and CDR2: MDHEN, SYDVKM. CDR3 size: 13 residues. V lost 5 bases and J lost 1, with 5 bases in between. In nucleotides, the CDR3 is TGTGCCAGCAGTGAGGTGAACACCGGGGAGCTGTTTTTT. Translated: CASSEVNTGELFF. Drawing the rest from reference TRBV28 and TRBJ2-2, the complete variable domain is DVKVTQSSRYLVKRTGEKVFLECVQDMDHENMFWYRQDPGLGLRLIYFSYDVKMKEKGDIPEGYSVSREKKERFSLILESASTNQTSMYLCASSEVNTGELFFGEGSRLTVL.

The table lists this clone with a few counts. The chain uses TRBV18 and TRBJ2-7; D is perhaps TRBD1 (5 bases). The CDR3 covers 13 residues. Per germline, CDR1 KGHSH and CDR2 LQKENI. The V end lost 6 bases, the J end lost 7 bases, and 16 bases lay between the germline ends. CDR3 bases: TGTGCCAGCTCGGTGACAGTTCTCTTGGAGCAGTACTTC. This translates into CASSVTVLLEQYF.

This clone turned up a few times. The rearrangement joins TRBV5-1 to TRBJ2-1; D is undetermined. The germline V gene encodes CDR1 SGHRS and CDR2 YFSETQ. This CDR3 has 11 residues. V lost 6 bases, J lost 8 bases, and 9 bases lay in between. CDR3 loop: CASKSNDEQFF. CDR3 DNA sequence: TGCGCCAGCAAGAGTAACGATGAGCAGTTCTTC.

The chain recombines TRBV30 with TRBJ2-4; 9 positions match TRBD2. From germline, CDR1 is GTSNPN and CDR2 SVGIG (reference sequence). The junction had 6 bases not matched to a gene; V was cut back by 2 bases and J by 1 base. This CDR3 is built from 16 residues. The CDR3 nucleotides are TGTGCCTGGAGTTTAGGGCTAGCGGGGGCCAAAAACATTCAGTACTTC. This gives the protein CAWSLGLAGAKNIQYF.

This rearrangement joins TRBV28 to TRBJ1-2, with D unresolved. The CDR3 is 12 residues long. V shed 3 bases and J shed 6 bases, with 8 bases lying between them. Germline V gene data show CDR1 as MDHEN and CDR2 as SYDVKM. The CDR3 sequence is CASSLGADGYTF. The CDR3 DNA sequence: TGTGCCAGCAGTTTGGGCGCGGATGGCTACACCTTC.

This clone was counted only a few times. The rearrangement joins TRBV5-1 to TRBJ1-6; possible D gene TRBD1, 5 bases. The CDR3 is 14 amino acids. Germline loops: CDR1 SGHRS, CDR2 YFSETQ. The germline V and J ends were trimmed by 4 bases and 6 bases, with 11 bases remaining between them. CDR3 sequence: CASSPGTANSPLHF. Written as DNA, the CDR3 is TGCGCCAGCAGCCCGGGGACGGCTAATTCACCCCTCCACTTT.

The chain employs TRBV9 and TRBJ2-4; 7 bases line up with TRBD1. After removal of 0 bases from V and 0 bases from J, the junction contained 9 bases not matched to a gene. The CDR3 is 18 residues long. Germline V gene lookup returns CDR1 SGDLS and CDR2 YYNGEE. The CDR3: CASSVGTDRSVAKNIQYF. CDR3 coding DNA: TGTGCCAGCAGCGTAGGAACGGACAGGTCCGTAGCCAAAAACATTCAGTACTTC.

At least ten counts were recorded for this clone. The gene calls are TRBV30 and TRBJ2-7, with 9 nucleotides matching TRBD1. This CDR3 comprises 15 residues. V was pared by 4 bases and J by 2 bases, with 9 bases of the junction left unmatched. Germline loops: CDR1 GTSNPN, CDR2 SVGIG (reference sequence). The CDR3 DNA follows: TGTGCCTGGACCAAGACAGACAGGGGGGCCTACGAGCAGTACTTC. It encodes CAWTKTDRGAYEQYF. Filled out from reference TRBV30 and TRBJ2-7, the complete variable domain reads SQTIHQWPATLVQPVGSPLSLECTVEGTSNPNLYWYRQAAGRGLQLLFYSVGIGQISSEVPQNLSASRPQDRQFILSSKKLLLSDSGFYLCAWTKTDRGAYEQYFGPGTRLTVT.

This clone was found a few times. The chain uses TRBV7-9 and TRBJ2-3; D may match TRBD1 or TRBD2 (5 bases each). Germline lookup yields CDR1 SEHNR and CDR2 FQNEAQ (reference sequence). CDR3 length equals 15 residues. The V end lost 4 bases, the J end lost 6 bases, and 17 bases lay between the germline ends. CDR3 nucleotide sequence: TGTGCCAGCAGCTCCGGGGCGTTGGGTCCGGATACGCAGTATTTT. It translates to CASSSGALGPDTQYF.

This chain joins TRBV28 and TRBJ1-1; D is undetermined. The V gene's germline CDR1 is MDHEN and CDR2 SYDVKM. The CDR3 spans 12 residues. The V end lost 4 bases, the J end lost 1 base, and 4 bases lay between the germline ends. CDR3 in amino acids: CASSSPNTEAFF. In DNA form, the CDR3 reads TGTGCCAGCAGTTCCCCGAACACTGAAGCTTTCTTT.

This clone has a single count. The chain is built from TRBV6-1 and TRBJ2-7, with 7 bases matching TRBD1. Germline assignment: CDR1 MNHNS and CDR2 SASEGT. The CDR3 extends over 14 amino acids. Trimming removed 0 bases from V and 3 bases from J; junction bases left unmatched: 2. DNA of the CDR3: TGTGCCAGCAGTGAAGCCCACAGGGGCTACGAGCAGTACGTC. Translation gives CASSEAHRGYEQYV.

CDR3 DNA sequence: TGTGCCAGCAGCACCTGGACCGACTCCTACAATGAGCAGTTCTTC. Amino acids: CASSTWTDSYNEQFF. The V and J genes are TRBV7-2 and TRBJ2-1; no clear D gene. Trimming shortened V by 5 bases and J by 0 bases, and 11 bases separated the two germline ends. Looked up from germline, CDR1 is SGHTA and CDR2 is FQGNSA. CDR3 size: 15 residues.

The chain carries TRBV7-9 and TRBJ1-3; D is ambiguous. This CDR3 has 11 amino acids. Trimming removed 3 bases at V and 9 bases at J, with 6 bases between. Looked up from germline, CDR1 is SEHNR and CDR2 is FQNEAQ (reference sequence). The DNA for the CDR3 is TGTGCCAGCAGCTTCCACAGCACCATATATTTT. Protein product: CASSFHSTIYF.

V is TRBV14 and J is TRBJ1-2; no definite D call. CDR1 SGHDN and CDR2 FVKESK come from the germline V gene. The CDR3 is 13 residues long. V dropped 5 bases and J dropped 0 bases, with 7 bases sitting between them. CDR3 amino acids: CASSRKPNYGYTF. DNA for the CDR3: TGTGCCAGCAGCAGAAAACCTAACTATGGCTACACCTTC. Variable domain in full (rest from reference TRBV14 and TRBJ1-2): EAGVTQFPSHSVIEKGQTVTLRCDPISGHDNLYWYRRVMGKEIKFLLHFVKESKQDESGMPNNRFLAERTGGTYSTLKVQPAELEDSGVYFCASSRKPNYGYTFGSGTRLTVV.